This TCR beta chain was observed in a study of response to subunit inactivated influenza vaccine. This clonotype was observed a few times. The V and J ends lost 6 bases and 0 bases, in that order; junction bases with no gene match: 6. The CDR3 covers 15 residues. In germline, CDR1 is DFQATT, CDR2 SNEGSKA (reference sequence). TCRdb redid the calling of the RT-PCR reads with MiXCR, one entry per CDR3 protein. The sample lists around 570,000 distinct CDR3 sequences; about 11% were seen once. The sample was also linked to a second study, of T cells expressing NK-cell markers. That paper states: Scientists made TCR beta cDNA using 5'RACE template switching with UMIs. Sorted T-cell subsets CD3+CD56+NKG2C+, CD3+CD56+NKG2C- and CD3+CD56-NKG2C+ were TCR beta-sequenced. Of eight sequenced donors, seven were HCMV-seropositive and one HCMV-seronegative. Four of the donors also had these clonotypes leading their CD3+CD56-NKG2C+ fraction.

This specimen consisted of PBMCs from blood, obtained on the day of vaccination. The TCR was taken from a man aged 50-59 years who received an inactivated influenza vaccine. The genes are TRBV20-1 and TRBJ1-2, with 11 bases fitting TRBD1. The CDR3 spells CSAAGQGVANYGYTF. CDR3 coding DNA: TGCAGTGCGGCGGGACAGGGGGTGGCTAACTATGGCTACACCTTC.